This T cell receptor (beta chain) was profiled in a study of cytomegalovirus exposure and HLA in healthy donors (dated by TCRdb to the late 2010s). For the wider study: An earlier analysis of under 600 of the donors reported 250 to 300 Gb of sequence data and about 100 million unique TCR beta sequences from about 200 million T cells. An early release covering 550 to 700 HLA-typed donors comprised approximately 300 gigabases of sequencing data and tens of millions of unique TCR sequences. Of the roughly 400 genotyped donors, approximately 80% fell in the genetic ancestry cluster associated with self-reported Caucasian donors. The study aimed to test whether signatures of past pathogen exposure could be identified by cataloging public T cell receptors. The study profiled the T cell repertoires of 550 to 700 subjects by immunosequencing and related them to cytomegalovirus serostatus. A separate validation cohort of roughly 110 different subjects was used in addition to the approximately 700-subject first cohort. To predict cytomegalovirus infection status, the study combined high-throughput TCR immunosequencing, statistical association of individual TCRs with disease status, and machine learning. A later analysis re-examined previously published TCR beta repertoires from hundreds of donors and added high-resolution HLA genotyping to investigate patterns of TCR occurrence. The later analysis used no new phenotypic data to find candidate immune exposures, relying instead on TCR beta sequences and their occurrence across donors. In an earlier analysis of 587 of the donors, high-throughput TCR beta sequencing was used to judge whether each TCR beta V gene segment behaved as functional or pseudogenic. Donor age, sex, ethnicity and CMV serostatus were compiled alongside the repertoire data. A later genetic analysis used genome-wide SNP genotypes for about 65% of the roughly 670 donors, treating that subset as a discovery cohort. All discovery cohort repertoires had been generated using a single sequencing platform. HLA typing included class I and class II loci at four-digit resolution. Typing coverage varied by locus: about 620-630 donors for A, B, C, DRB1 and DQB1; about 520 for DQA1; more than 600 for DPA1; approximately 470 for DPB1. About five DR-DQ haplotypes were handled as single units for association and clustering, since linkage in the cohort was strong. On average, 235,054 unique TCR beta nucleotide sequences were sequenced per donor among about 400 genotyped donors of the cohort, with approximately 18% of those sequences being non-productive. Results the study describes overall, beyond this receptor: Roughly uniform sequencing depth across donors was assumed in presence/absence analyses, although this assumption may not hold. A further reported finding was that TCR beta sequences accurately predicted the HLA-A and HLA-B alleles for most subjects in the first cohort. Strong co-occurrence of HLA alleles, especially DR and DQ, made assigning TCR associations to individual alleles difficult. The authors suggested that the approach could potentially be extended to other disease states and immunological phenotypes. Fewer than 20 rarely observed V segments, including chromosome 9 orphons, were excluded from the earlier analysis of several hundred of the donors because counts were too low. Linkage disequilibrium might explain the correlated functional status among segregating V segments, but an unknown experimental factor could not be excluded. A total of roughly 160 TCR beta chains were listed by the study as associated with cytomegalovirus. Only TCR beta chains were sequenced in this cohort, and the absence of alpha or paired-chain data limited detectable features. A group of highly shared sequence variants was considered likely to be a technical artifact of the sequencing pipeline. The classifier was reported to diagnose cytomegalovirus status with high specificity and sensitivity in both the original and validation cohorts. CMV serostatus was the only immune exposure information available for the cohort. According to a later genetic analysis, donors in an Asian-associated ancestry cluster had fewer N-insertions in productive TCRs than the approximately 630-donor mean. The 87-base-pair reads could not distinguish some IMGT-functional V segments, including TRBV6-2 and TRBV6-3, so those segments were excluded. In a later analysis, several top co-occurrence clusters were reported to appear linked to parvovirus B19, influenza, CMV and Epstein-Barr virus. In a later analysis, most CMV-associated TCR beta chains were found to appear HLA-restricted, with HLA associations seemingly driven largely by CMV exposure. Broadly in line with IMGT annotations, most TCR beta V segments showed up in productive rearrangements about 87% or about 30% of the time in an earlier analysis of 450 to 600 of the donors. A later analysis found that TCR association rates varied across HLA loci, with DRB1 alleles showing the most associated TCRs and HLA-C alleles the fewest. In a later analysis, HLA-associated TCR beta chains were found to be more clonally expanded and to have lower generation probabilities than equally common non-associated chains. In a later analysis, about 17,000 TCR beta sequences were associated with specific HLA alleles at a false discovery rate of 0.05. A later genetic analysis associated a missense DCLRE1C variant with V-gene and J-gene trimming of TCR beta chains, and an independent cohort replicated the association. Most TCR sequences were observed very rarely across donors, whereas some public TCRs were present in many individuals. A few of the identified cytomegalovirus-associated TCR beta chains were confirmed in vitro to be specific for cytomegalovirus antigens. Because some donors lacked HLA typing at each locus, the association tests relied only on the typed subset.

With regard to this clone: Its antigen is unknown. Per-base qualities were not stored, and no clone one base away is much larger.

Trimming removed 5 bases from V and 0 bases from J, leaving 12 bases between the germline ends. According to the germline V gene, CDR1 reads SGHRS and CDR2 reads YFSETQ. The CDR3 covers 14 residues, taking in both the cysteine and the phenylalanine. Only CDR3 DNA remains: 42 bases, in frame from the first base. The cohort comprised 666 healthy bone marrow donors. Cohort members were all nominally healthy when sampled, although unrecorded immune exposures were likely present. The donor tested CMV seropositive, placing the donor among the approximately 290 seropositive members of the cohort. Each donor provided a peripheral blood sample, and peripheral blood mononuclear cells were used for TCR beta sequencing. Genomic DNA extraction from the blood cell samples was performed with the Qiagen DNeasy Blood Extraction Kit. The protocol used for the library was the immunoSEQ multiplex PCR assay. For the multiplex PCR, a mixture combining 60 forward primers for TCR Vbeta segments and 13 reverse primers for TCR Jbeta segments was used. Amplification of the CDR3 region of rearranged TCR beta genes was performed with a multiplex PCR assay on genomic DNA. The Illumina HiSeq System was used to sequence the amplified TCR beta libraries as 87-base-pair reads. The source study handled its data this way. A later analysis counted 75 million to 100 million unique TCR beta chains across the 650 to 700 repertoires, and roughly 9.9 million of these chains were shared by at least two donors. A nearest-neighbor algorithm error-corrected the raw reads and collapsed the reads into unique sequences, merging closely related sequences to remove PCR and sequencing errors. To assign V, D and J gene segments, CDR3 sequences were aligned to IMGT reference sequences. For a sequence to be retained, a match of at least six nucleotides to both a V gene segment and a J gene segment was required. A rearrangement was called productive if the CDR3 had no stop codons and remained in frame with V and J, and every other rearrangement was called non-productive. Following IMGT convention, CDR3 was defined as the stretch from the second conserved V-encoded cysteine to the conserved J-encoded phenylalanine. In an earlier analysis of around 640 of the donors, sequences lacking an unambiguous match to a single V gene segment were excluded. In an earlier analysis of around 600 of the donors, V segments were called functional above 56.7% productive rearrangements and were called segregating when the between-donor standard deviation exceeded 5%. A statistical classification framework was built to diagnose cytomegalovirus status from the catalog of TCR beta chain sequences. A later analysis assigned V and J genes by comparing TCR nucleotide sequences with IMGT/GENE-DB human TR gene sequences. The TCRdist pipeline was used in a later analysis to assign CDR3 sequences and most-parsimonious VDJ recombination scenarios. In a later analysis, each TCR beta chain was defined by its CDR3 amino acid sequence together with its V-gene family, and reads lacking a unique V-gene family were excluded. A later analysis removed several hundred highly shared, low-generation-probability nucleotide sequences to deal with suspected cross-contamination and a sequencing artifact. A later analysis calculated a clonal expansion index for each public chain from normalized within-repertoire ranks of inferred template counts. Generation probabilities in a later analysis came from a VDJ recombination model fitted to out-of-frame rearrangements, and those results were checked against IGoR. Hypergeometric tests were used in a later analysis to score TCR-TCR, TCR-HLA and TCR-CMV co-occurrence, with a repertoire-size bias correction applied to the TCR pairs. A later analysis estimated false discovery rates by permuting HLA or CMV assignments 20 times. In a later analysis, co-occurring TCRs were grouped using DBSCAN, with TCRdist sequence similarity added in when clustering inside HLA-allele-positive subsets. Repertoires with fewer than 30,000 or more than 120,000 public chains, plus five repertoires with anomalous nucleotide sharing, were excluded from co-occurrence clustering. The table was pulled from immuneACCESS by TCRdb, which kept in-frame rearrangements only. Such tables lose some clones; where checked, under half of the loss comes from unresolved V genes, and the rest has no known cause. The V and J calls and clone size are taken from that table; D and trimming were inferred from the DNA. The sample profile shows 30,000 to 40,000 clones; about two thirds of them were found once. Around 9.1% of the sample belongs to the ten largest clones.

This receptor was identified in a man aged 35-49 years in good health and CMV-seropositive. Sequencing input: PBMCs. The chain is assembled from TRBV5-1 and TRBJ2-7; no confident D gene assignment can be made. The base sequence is TGCGCCAGCAGGAGTGACTCCGGCTCCTACGAGCAGTACTTC. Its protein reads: CASRSDSGSYEQYF.